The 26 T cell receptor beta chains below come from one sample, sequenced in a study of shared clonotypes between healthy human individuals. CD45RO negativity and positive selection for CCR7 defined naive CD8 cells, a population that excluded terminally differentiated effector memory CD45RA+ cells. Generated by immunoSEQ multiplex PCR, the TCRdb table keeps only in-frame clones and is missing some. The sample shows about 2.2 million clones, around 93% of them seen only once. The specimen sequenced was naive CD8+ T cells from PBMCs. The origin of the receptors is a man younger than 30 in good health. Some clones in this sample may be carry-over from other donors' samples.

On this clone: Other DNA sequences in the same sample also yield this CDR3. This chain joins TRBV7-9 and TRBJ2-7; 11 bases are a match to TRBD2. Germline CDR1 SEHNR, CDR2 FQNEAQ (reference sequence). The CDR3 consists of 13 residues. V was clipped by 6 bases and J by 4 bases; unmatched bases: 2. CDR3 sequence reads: CASRTSGSYEQYF. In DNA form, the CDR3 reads TGTGCCAGCAGAACTAGCGGGAGTTACGAGCAGTACTTC.

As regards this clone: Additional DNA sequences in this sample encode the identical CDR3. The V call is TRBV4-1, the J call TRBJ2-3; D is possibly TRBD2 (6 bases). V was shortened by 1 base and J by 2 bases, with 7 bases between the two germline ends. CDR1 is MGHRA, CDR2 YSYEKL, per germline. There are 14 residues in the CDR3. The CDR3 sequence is CASSQAGVTDTQYF. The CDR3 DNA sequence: TGCGCCAGCAGCCAAGCGGGAGTCACAGATACGCAGTATTTT.

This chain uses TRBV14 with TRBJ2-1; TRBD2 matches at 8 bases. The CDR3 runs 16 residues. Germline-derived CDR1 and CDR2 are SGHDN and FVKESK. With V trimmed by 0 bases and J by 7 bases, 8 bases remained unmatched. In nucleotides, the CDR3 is TGTGCCAGCAGCCAAGATCGGCGGGGGGCTAGTAATGAGCAGTTCTTC. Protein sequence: CASSQDRRGASNEQFF.

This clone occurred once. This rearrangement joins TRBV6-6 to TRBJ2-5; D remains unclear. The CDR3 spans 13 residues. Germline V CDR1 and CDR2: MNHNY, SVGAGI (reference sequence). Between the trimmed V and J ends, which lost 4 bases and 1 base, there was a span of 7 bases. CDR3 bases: TGTGCCAGCAGTTCCCCCCCCCAAGAGACCCAGTACTTC. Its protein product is CASSSPPQETQYF.

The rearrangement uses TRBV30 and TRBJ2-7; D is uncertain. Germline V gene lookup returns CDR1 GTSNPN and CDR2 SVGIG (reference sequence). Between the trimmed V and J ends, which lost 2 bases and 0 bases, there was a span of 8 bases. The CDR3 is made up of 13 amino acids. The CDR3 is CAWSQRASYEQYF. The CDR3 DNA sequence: TGTGCCTGGAGTCAGCGTGCCTCCTACGAGCAGTACTTC.

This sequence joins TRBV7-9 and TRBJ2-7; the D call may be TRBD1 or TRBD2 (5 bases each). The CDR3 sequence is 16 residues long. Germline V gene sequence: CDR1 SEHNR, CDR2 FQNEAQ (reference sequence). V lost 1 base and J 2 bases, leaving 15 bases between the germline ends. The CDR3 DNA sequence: TGTGCCAGCAGCTTAGGGGGCAGGGACCCAACCTACGAGCAGTACTTC. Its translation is CASSLGGRDPTYEQYF.

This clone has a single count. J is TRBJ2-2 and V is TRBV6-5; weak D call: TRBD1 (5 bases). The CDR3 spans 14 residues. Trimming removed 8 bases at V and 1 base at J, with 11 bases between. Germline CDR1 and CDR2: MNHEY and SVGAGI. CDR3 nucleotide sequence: TGTGCCAGCGATAGCAGGGTGAACACCGGGGAGCTGTTTTTT. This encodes CASDSRVNTGELFF.

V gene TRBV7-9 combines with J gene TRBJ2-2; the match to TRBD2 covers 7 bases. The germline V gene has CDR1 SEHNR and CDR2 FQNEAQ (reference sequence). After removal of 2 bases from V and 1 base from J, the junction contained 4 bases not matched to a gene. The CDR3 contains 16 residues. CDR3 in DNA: TGTGCCAGCAGCTTATCTCTAGCGGTGAACACCGGGGAGCTGTTTTTT. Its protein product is CASSLSLAVNTGELFF.

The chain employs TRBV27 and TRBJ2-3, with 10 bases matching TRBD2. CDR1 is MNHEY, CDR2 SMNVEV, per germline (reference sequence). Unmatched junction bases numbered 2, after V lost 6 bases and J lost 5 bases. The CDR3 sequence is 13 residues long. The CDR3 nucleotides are TGTGCCAGCAGGAAGCGGGGGGGAGATACGCAGTATTTT. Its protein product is CASRKRGGDTQYF.

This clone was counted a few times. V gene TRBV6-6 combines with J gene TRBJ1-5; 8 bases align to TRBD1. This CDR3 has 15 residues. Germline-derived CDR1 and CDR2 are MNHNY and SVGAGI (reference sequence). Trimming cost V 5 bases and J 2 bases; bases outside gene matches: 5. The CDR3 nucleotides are TGTGCCAGCAGTGGCCCGGGACAGGGCAATCAGCCCCAGCATTTT. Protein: CASSGPGQGNQPQHF.

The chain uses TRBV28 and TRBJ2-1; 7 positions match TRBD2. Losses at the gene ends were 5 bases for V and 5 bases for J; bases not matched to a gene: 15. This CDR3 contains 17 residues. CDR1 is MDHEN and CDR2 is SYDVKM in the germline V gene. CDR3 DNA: TGTGCCAGCAGTCCTTTTGCGCGGGAGCGGCGGGACAATGAGCAGTTCTTC. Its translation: CASSPFARERRDNEQFF.

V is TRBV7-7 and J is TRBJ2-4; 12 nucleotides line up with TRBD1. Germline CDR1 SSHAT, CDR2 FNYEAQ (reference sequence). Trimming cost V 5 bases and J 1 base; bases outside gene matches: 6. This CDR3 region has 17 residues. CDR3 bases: TGTGCCAGCAGCCCCAAGGGACAGGGGGCGGCCAAAAACATTCAGTACTTC. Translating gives CASSPKGQGAAKNIQYF.

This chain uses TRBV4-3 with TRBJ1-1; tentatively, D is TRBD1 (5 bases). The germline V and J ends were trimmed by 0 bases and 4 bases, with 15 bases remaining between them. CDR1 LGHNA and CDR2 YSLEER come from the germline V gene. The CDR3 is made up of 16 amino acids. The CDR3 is CASSQDWGGWSTEAFF. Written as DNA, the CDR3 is TGCGCCAGCAGCCAAGATTGGGGCGGGTGGAGCACTGAAGCTTTCTTT.

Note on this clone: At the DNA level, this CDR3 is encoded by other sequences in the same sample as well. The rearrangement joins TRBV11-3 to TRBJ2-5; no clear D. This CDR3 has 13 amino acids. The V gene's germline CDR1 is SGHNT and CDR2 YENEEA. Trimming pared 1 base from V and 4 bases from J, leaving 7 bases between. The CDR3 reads CASSLGPRETQYF. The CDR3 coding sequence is TGTGCCAGCAGCTTAGGACCGAGAGAGACCCAGTACTTC.

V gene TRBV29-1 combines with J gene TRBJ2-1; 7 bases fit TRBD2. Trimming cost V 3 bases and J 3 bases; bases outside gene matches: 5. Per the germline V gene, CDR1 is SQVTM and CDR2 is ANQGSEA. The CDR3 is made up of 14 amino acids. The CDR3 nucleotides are TGCAGCGTTGATTTTTCTAGCGGCTACAATGAGCAGTTCTTC. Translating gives CSVDFSSGYNEQFF.

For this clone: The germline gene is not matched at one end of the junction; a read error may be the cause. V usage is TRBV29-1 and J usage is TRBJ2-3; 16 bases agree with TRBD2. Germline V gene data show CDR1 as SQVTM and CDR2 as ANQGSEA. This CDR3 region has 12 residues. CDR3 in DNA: TGCAGCGTTGCCCTGGGACTAGCGGGAGGGCATTTT. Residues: CSVALGLAGGHF.

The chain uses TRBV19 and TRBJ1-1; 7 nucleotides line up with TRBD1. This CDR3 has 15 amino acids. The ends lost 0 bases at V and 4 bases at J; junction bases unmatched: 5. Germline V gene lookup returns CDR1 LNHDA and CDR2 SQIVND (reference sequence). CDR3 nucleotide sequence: TGTGCCAGTAGTATAGATCGGAAGGGGGCCACTGAAGCTTTCTTT. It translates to CASSIDRKGATEAFF.

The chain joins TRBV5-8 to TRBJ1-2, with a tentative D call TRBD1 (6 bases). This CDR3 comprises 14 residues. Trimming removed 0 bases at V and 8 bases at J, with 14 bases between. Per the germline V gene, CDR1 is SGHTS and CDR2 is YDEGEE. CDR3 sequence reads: CASSLGTDLHGYTF. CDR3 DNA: TGTGCCAGCAGCTTGGGGACAGATCTTCACGGCTACACCTTC.

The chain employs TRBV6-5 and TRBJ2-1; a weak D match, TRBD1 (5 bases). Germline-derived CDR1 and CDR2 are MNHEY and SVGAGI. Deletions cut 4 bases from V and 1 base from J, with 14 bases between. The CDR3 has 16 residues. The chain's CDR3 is CASSSKGSWSYNEQFF. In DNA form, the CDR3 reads TGTGCCAGCAGTTCGAAGGGGTCGTGGTCCTACAATGAGCAGTTCTTC.

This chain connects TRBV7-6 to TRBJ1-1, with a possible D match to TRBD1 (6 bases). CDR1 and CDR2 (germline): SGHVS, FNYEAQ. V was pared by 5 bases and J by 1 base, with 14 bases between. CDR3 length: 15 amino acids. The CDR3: CASSVGGRGNTEAFF. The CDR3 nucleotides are TGTGCCAGCAGCGTGGGGGGCAGGGGGAACACTGAAGCTTTCTTT.

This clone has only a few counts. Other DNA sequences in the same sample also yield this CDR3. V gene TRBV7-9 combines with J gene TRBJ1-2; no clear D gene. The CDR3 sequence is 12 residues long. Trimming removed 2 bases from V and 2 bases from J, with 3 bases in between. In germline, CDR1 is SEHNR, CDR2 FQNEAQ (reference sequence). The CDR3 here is CASSLTNYGYTF. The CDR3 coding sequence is TGTGCCAGCAGCTTAACCAACTATGGCTACACCTTC.

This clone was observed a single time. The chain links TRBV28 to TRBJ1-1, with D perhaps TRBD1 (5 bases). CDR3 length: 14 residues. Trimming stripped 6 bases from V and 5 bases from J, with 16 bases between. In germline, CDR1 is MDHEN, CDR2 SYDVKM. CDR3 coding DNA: TGTGCCAGCAGCCCCCCGGTCAGGGTTACTGAAGCTTTCTTT. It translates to CASSPPVRVTEAFF.

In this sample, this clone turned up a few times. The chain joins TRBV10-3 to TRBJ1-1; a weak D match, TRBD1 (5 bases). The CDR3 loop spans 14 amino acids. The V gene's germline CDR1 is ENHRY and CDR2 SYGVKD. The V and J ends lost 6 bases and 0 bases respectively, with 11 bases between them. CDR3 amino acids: CAIRQETMNTEAFF. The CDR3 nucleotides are TGTGCCATCAGACAGGAGACCATGAACACTGAAGCTTTCTTT.

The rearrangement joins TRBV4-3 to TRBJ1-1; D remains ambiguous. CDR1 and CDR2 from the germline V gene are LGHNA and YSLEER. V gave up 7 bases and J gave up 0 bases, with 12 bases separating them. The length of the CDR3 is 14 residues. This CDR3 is CASTEGRMNTEAFF. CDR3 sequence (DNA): TGCGCCAGCACGGAAGGACGGATGAACACTGAAGCTTTCTTT.

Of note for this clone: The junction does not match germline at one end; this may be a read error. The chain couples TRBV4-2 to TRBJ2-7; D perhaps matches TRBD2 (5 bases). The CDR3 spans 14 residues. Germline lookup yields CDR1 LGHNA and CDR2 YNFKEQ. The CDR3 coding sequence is TGTGCCAGCAGCCAACGCCCCGGGGAACCTCCCCCACTGTTC. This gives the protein CASSQRPGEPPPLF.

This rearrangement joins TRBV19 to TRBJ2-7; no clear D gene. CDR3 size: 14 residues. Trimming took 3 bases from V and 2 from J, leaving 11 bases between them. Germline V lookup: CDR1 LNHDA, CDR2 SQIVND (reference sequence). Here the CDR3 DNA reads TGTGCCAGTAGTATCGCCGGCCAAACCTACGAGCAGTACTTC. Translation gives CASSIAGQTYEQYF.